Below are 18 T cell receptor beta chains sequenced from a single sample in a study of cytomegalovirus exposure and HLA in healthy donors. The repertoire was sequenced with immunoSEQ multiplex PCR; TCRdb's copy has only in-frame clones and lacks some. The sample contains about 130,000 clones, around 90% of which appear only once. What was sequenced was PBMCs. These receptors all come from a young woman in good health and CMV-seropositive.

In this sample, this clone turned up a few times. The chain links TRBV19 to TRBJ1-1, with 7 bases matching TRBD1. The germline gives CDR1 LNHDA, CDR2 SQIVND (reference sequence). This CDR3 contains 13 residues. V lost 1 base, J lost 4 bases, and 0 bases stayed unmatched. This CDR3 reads CASSIAGGTEAFF. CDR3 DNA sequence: TGTGCCAGTAGTATAGCAGGGGGCACTGAAGCTTTCTTT.

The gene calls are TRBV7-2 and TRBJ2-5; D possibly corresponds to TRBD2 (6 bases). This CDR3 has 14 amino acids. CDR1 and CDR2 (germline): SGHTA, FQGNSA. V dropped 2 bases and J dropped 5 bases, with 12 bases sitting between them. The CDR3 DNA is TGTGCCAGCAGCTTATTAGCGGCTCGGGAGACCCAGTACTTC. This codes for CASSLLAARETQYF.

The CDR3 here is CASRDRAPQAHYGYTF. The CDR3, as DNA: TGTGCCAGCAGGGACAGGGCACCACAAGCCCACTATGGCTACACCTTC. The V and J genes are TRBV6-6 and TRBJ1-2; TRBD1 aligns across 8 bases. With V trimmed by 6 bases and J by 3 bases, 12 bases remained unmatched. The CDR3 is 16 amino acids. Per germline, CDR1 MNHNY and CDR2 SVGAGI (reference sequence).

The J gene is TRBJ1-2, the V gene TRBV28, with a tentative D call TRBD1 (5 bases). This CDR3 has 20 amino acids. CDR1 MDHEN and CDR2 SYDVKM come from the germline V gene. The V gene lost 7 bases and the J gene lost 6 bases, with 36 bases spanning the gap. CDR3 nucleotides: TGTGCCAGCATCCAGAACCCCCCAAGGGCGCGCAACGGGGGAGATGATGGCTACACCTTC. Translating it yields CASIQNPPRARNGGDDGYTF.

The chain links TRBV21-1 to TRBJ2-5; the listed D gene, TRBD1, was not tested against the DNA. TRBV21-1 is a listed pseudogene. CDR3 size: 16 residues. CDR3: CASSTPGQAILETQYF. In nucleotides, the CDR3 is TGTGCCAGCAGCACCCCAGGACAGGCCATCCTGGAGACCCAGTACTTC.

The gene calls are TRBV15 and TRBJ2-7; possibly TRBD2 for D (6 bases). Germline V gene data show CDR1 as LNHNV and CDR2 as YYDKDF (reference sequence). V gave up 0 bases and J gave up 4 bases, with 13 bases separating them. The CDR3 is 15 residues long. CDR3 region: CATSRDRAGTYEQYF. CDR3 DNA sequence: TGTGCCACCAGCAGAGATCGGGCCGGGACTTACGAGCAGTACTTC.

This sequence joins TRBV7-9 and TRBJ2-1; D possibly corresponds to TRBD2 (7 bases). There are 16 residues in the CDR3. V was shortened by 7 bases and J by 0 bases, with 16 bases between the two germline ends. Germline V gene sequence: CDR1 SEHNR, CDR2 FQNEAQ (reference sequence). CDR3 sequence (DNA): TGTGCCAGCACCGAAGGGGGGGGGAGCTCCTACAATGAGCAGTTCTTC. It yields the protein CASTEGGGSSYNEQFF. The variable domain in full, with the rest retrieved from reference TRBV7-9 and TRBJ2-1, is DTGVSQNPRHKITKRGQNVTFRCDPISEHNRLYWYRQTLGQGPEFLTYFQNEAQLEKSRLLSDRFSAERPKGSFSTLEIQRTEQGDSAMYLCASTEGGGSSYNEQFFGPGTRLTVL.

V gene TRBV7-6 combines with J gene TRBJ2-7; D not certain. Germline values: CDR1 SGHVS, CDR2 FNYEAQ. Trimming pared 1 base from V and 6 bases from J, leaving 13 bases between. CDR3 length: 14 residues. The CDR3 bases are TGTGCCAGCAGCTTAGGTTCAGGTTATGCCGAGCAGTACTTC. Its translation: CASSLGSGYAEQYF.

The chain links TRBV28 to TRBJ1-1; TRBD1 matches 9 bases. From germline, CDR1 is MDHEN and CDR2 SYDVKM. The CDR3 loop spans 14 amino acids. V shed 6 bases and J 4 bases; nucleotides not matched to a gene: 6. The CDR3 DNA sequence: TGTGCCAGCAGCCCGGGACAGGGTTCCACTGAAGCTTTCTTT. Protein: CASSPGQGSTEAFF.

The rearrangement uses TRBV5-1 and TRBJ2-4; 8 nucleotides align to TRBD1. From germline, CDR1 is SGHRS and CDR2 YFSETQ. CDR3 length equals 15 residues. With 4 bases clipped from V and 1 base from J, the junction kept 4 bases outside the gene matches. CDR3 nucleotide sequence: TGCGCCAGCAGCCACGGACAGGGCGCCAAAAACATTCAGTACTTC. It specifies CASSHGQGAKNIQYF.

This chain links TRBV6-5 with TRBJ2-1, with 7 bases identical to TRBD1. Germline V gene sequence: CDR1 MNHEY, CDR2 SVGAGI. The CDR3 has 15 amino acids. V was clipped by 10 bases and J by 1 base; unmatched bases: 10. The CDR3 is CATKKRGQSYNEQFF. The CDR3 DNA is TGTGCCACCAAAAAAAGGGGGCAGTCCTACAATGAGCAGTTCTTC.

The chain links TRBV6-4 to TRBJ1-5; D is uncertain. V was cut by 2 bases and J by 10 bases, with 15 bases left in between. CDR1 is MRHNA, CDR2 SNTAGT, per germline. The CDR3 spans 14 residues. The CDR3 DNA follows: TGTGCCAGCAGTGACGAGGAGACCACTTTACCCCAGCATTTT. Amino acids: CASSDEETTLPQHF.

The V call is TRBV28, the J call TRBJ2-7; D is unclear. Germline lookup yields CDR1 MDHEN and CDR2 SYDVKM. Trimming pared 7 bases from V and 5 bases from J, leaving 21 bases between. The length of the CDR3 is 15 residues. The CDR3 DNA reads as TGTGCCAGCACCTTCCTCTCACCGGAGCCCCACGAGCAGTACTTC. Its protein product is CASTFLSPEPHEQYF.

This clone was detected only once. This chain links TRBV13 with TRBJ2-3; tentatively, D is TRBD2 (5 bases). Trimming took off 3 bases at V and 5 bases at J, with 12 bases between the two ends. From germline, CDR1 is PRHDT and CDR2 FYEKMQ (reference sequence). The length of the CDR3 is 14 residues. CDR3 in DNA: TGTGCCAGCAGCTTGGGAGACCCAAAAGATACGCAGTATTTT. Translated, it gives CASSLGDPKDTQYF.

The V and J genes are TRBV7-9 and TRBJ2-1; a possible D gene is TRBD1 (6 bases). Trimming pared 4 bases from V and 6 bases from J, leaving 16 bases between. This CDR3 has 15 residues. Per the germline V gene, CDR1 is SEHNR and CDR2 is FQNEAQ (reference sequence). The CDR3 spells CASSSTGLEANEQFF. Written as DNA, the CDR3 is TGTGCCAGCAGCTCGACAGGCTTAGAGGCCAATGAGCAGTTCTTC.

This CDR3 reads CASSLERRALYNEQFF. The CDR3 DNA sequence: TGTGCCAGCAGCTTAGAACGCAGGGCACTTTACAATGAGCAGTTCTTC. The V call is TRBV7-6, the J call TRBJ2-1; D is possibly TRBD1 (5 bases). V was pared by 1 base and J by 4 bases, with 14 bases between. The CDR3 has 16 amino acids. Germline CDR1 SGHVS, CDR2 FNYEAQ.

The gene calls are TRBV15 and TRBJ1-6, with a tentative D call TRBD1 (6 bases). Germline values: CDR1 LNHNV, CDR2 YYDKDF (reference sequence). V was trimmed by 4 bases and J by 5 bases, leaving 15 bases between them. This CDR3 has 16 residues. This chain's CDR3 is CATSKQGAINNSPLHF. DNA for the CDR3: TGTGCCACCAGCAAACAGGGCGCCATTAATAATTCACCCCTCCACTTT.

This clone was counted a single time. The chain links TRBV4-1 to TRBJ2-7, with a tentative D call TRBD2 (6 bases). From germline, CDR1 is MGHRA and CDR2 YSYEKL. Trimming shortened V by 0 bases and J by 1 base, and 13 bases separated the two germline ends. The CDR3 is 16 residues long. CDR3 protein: CASSQDSIRGSYEQYF. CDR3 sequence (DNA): TGCGCCAGCAGCCAAGATTCCATCCGGGGGTCCTACGAGCAGTACTTC.